These T cell receptor beta chains were read from a single sample in a study of PD-L1 blockade in urothelial cancer. The method was immunoSEQ multiplex PCR; TCRdb's version includes in-frame clones alone and lacks a portion of them. The data hold around 79,000 clones, with 85% observed a single time. Sequenced material: PBMCs, taken around atezolizumab (anti-PD-L1) treatment. Receptors were obtained from a man aged 35-49 years with urothelial cancer. Each CDR3 is given with its conserved first and last residue. A D gene is named only where the DNA matches it firmly. Clone size is given for some rows only: seen once, a few or many times, or a class if the clone is expanded.

>few|NA|TRBV2|TRBJ2-2
CASRADMSNTGELFF
TGTGCCAGCAGGGCGGACATGTCGAACACCGGGGAGCTGTTTTTT
>few|NA|TRBV28|TRBJ1-4
CASSLERRLNEKLFF
TGTGCCAGCAGTTTAGAACGTAGACTTAATGAAAAACTGTTTTTT
>NA|NA|TRBV30|TRBJ1-5
CAWSVGGASNQPQHF
TGTGCCTGGAGTGTCGGAGGGGCTAGCAATCAGCCCCAGCATTTT
>NA|TRBD2|TRBV4-1|TRBJ2-1
CASSQPPSGRFLNEQFF
TGCGCCAGCAGCCAACCTCCTAGCGGGAGGTTTCTCAATGAGCAGTTCTTC
>NA|TRBD2|TRBV28|TRBJ2-7
CASLGAQFGLAVDEQYF
TGTGCCAGCTTAGGGGCCCAATTCGGACTAGCGGTCGACGAGCAGTACTTC
>NA|TRBD1|TRBV6-1|TRBJ2-5
CASSSQGARETQYF
TGTGCCAGCAGTAGTCAGGGGGCCAGGGAGACCCAGTACTTC
>NA|NA|TRBV7-9|TRBJ2-1
CASSLGGLSDNEQFF
TGTGCCAGCAGCTTAGGGGGCCTGAGCGACAATGAGCAGTTCTTC
>NA|NA|TRBV6-6|TRBJ2-1
CASSPDNEQFF
TGTGCCAGCAGCCCGGACAATGAGCAGTTCTTC
>NA|TRBD2|TRBV15|TRBJ2-3
CATSRGGGLAGDTQYF
TGTGCCACCAGCAGAGGGGGAGGACTAGCGGGAGACACGCAGTATTTT
>NA|TRBD2|TRBV6-6|TRBJ2-1
CASSSRAGVTYNEQFF
TGTGCCAGCAGTTCTCGAGCGGGAGTCACCTACAATGAGCAGTTCTTC
>few|TRBD1|TRBV4-2|TRBJ1-5
CASSHVFSGQLNQPQHF
TGTGCCAGCAGCCACGTCTTCTCGGGACAGTTAAATCAGCCCCAGCATTTT
>NA|TRBD1|TRBV5-4|TRBJ1-2
CASSLVGDRGHGYTF
TGTGCCAGCAGCTTGGTCGGGGACAGGGGCCATGGCTACACCTTC
>few|TRBD2|TRBV5-4|TRBJ2-1
CASSSRLADYNEQFF
TGTGCCAGCAGCTCTAGACTAGCGGATTACAATGAGCAGTTCTTC
>NA|NA|TRBV19|TRBJ2-2
CASSINRGTGELFF
TGTGCCAGTAGTATAAATCGGGGGACCGGGGAGCTGTTTTTT
>NA|TRBD2|TRBV19|TRBJ2-7
CASSLTGGSYEQYF
TGTGCCAGTAGCCTGACGGGGGGAAGCTACGAGCAGTACTTC
>NA|TRBD2|TRBV5-1|TRBJ2-2
CASRAIAGGGIGELFF
TGCGCCAGCAGGGCTATCGCGGGAGGCGGGATCGGGGAGCTGTTTTTT
>NA|TRBD1|TRBV7-3|TRBJ1-1
CASSFTGQGTEAFF
TGTGCCAGCAGCTTTACAGGACAGGGAACTGAAGCTTTCTTT